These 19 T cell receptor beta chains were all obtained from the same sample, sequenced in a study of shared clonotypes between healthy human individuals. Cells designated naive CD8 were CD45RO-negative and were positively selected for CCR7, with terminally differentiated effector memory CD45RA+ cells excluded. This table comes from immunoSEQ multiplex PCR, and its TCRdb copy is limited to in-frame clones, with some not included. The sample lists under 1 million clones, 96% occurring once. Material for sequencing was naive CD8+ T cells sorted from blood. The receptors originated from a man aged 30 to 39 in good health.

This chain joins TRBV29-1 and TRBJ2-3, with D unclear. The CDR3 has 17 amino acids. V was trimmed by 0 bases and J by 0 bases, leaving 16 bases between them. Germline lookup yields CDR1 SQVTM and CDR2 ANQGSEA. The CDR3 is CSVEDREVYRSTDTQYF. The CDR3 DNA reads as TGCAGCGTTGAAGATCGCGAGGTATATAGAAGCACAGATACGCAGTATTTT.

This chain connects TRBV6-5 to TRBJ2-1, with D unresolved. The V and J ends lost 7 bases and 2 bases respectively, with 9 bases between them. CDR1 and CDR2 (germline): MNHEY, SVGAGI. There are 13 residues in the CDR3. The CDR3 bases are TGTGCCAGCAAGTCAGGAGCCTACAATGAGCAGTTCTTC. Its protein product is CASKSGAYNEQFF.

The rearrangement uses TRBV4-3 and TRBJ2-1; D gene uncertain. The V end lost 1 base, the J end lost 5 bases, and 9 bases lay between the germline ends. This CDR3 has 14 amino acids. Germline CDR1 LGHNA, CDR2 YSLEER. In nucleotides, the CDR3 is TGCGCCAGCAGCCAAGGCCACCTTGACAATGAGCAGTTCTTC. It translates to CASSQGHLDNEQFF.

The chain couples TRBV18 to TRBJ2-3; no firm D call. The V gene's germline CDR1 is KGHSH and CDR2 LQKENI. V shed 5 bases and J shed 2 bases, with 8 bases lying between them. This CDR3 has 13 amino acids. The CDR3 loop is CASSRAATDTQYF. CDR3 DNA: TGTGCCAGCTCAAGGGCAGCCACAGATACGCAGTATTTT. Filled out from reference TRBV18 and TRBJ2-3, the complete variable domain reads NAGVMQNPRHLVRRRGQEARLRCSPMKGHSHVYWYRQLPEEGLKFMVYLQKENIIDESGMPKERFSAEFPKEGPSILRIQQVVRGDSAAYFCASSRAATDTQYFGPGTRLTVL.

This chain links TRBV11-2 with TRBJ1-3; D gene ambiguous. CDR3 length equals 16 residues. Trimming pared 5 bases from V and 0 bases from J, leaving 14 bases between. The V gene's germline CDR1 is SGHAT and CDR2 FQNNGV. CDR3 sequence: CASSLSPGYSGNTIYF. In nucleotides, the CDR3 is TGTGCCAGCAGCCTCTCGCCGGGATACTCTGGAAACACCATATATTTT.

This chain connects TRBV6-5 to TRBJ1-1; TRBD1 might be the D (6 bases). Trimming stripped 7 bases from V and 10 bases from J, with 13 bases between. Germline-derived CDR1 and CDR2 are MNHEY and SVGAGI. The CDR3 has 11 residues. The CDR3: CASKNRVGAFF. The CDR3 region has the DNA TGTGCCAGCAAGAACAGGGTTGGAGCTTTCTTT.

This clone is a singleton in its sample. CDR3 DNA sequence: TGTGCCAGCATTTCAGCCACGGGAGTGGACACCGGGGAGCTGTTTTTT. It is translated as CASISATGVDTGELFF. This chain connects TRBV5-6 to TRBJ2-2, with a weak D call TRBD2 (6 bases). This CDR3 region has 16 residues. Trimming left V 6 bases short and J 3 bases short, with 18 bases between. Per the germline V gene, CDR1 is SGHDT and CDR2 is YYEEEE. Variable domain in full (rest from reference TRBV5-6 and TRBJ2-2): DAGVTQSPTHLIKTRGQQVTLRCSPKSGHDTVSWYQQALGQGPQFIFQYYEEEERQRGNFPDRFSGHQFPNYSSELNVNALLLGDSALYLCASISATGVDTGELFFGEGSRLTVL.

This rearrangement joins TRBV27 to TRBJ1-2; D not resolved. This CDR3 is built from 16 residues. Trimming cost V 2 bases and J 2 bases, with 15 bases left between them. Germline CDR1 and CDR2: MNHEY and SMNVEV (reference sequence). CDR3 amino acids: CASSLGLGRENYGYTF. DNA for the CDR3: TGTGCCAGCAGTTTAGGCTTAGGACGGGAAAACTATGGCTACACCTTC.

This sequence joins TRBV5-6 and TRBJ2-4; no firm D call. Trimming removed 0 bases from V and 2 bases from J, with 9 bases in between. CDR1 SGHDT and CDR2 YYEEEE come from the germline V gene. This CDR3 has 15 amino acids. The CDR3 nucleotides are TGTGCCAGCAGCTTGGCCGGTAGACCCAAAAACATTCAGTACTTC. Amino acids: CASSLAGRPKNIQYF.

CDR3 sequence: CASRLDRPNQPQHF. CDR3 nucleotides: TGTGCCAGCCGACTAGACAGACCTAATCAGCCCCAGCATTTT. This sequence joins TRBV18 and TRBJ1-5; the D gene is possibly TRBD1 (5 bases). This CDR3 has 14 amino acids. The ends were cut back, 8 bases at V and 4 bases at J, with 15 bases in the middle. From germline, CDR1 is KGHSH and CDR2 LQKENI.

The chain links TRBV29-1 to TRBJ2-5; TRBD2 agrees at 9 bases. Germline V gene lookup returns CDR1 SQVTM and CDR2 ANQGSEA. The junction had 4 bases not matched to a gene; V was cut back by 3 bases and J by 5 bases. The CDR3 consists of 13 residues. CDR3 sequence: CSVDSREGETQYF. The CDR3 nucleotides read TGCAGCGTTGACTCGCGGGAGGGCGAGACCCAGTACTTC.

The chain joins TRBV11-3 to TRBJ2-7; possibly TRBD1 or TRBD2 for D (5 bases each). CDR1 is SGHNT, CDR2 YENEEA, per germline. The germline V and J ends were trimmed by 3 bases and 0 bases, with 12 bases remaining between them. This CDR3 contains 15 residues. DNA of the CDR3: TGTGCCAGCAGCTTGTTTCCGGGGACCTCCTACGAGCAGTACTTC. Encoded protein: CASSLFPGTSYEQYF.

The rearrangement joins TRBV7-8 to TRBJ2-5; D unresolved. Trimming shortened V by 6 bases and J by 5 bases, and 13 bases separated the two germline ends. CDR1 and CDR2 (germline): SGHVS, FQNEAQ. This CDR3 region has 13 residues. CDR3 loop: CASSGPPAETQYF. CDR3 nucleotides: TGTGCCAGCAGTGGACCGCCGGCGGAGACCCAGTACTTC.

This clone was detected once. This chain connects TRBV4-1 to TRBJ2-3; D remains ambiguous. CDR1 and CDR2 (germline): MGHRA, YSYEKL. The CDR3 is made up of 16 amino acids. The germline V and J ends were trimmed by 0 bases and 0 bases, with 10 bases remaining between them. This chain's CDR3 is CASSQDGVSSTDTQYF. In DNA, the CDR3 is TGCGCCAGCAGCCAAGACGGCGTATCTAGCACAGATACGCAGTATTTT.

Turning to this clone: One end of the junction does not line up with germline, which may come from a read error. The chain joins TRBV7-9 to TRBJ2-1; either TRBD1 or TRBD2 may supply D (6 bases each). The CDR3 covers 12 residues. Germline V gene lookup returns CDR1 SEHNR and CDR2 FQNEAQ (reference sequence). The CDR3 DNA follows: TGCCTAGGGGGGAGTCGGTACAATGAGCAGTTCTTC. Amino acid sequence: CLGGSRYNEQFF.

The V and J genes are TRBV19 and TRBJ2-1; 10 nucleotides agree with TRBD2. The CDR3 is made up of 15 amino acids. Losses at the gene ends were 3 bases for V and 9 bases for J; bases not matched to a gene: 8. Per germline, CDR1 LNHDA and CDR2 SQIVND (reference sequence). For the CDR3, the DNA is TGTGCCAGTAGTATCTTCCTAGCGGGAGTGGGTGAGCAGTTCTTC. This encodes CASSIFLAGVGEQFF.

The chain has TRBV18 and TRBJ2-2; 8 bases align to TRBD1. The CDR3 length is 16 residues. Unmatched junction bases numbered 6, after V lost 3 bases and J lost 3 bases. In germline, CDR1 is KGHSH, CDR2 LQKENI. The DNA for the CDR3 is TGTGCCAGCTCACCGGAGGACAGGGCCGACACCGGGGAGCTGTTTTTT. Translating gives CASSPEDRADTGELFF.

CDR3 sequence (DNA): TGTGCCAGCAGCCCCCAAGGTCAGTGGGAGACCCAGTACTTC. Translated, it gives CASSPQGQWETQYF. This chain uses TRBV9 with TRBJ2-5; D unclear. Trimming took 4 bases from V and 5 from J, leaving 15 bases between them. Germline V gene sequence: CDR1 SGDLS, CDR2 YYNGEE. The CDR3 runs 14 residues.

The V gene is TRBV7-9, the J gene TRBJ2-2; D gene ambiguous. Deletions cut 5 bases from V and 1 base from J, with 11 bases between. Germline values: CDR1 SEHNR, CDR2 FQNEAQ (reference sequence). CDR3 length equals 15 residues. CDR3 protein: CASSPRLGNTGELFF. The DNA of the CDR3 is TGTGCCAGCAGCCCCCGTCTAGGGAACACCGGGGAGCTGTTTTTT. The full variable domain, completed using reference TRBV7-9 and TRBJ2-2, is DTGVSQNPRHKITKRGQNVTFRCDPISEHNRLYWYRQTLGQGPEFLTYFQNEAQLEKSRLLSDRFSAERPKGSFSTLEIQRTEQGDSAMYLCASSPRLGNTGELFFGEGSRLTVL.